This T cell receptor beta chain was documented in a study of blood T cell repertoires in COVID-19 (TCRdb year 2020). The study in broad terms: Samples covering the acute and convalescent phases of COVID-19 were provided by collaborators in the United States, Italy and Spain. A de-identified subject ID, COVID-19 status, age in years and sex were almost always included in the sample metadata. Deeply sampled blood TCRbeta repertoires from subjects exposed to, actively infected with, or recovered from COVID-19 were included in the dataset. Where available, HLA class I and class II types were taken from metadata supplied by the sample provider and were not determined by assay-based typing. The material from the prospective study consisted of cDNA or gDNA derived from T cells, B-cell-depleted T cells, or PBMCs. The repertoires were released in a freely available public database meant as a resource for research on the immune response to SARS-CoV-2. The samples were drawn from two sources: the first 160 participants of the ongoing ImmuneRACE study, and fewer than 1,500 subjects contributed by 6 global collaborators.

The collaborating institutions used their own protocols to collect whole blood in K2EDTA tubes. For TCRbeta analysis, collaborators shipped samples in one of three forms: frozen whole blood, isolated PBMCs, or DNA extracted from either of those sample types. TCRbeta CDR3 regions were amplified from genomic DNA by means of the immunoSEQ Assay, a bias-controlled multiplex PCR. In the source study's methods: Within the assay, amplification of reference gene primers was used to estimate how many nucleated cells each sample contained. To quantify the absolute abundance of each unique TCRbeta CDR3 rearrangement, sequence reads were collapsed and filtered. For each sample, productive Simpson clonality was calculated by taking the square root of Simpson's diversity index across productive rearrangements. In TCRdb, the immuneACCESS table is reduced to in-frame sequences with V and J assigned. These tables do not hold every clone; where another copy was compared, an unresolved V gene accounts for under half, and the others remain unexplained. The V and J calls and clone size come from that table; D and trimming were worked out from the DNA. For this sample there are around 300,000 clones; 89% appear just once. The ten most abundant clones make up 2% to 2.5% of the sample.

The investigation overall reported the following: The amount of clinical and demographic metadata varied by source and participant and was provided uncurated.

For this chain, trimming is 3 bases at the V end and 7 bases at the J end, and the number of junction bases without a gene match is 5. The CDR3 spans 14 residues, from the cysteine through the phenylalanine. The retained sequence is limited to the CDR3, 42 bases, with the frame set at the first base. Reading the germline V gene (reference sequence) gives CDR1 WNHNN and CDR2 SYGVQD. A word on this clone: Its antigen specificity is not known. Base qualities are not at hand, and no much larger clone is one base apart.

The V and J genes are TRBV10-1 and TRBJ1-3; TRBD1 aligns with 8 central bases. The source of this sequence is a man aged 50 to 59 with acute or convalescent COVID-19. The sequenced sample consisted of peripheral blood. The DNA reads as follows: TGCGCCAGCAGTGACCAGGGGGCGCGGAACACCATATATTTT. The encoded protein is CASSDQGARNTIYF.